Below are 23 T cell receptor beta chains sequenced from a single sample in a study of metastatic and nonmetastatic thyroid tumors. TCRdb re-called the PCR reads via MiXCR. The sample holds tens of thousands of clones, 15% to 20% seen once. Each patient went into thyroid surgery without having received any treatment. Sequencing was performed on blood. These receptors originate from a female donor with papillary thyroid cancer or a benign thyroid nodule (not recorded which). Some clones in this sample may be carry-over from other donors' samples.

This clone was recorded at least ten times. The CDR3 sequence is CASSVRVLNYGYTF. In DNA, the CDR3 is TGTGCCAGCAGTGTCAGGGTCCTTAACTATGGCTACACCTTC. V usage is TRBV28 and J usage is TRBJ1-2, with a possible D match to TRBD1 (5 bases). Between the trimmed V and J ends, which lost 5 bases and 1 base, there was a span of 11 bases. CDR1 and CDR2 (germline): MDHEN, SYDVKM. The CDR3 runs to 14 residues.

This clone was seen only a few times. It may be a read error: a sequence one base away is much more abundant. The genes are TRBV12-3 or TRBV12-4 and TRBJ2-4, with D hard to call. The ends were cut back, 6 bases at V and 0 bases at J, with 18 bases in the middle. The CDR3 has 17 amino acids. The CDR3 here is CASSTLIVTLAKNIQYF. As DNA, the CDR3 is TGTGCCAGCAGCACCCTAATTGTGACTTTAGCCAAAAACATTCAGTACTTC.

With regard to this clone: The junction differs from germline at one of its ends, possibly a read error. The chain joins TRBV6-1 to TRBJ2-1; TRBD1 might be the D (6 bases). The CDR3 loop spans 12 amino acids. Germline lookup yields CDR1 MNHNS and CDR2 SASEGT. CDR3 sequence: CASSKQGYDQLF. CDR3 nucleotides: TGTGCCAGCAGCAAACAGGGATATGATCAGTTATTC.

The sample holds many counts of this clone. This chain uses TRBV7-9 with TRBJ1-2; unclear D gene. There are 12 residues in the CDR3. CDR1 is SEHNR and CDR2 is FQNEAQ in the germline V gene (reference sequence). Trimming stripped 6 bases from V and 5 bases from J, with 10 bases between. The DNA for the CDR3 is TGTGCCAGCAGTACGCCGGGGTATGGCTACACCTTC. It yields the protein CASSTPGYGYTF.

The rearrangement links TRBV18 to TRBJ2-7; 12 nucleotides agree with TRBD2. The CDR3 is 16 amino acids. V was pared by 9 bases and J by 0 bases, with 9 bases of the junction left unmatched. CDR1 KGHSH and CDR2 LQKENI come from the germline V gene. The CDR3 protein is CASSITSGRLSYEQYF. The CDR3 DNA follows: TGTGCCAGTTCGATCACTAGCGGGAGGCTCTCCTACGAGCAGTACTTC.

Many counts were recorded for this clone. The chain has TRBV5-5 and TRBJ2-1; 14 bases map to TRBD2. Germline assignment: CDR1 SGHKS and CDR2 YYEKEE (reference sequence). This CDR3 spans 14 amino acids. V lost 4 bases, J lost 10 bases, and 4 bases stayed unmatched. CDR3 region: CASSRGLAGDEQFF. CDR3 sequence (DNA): TGTGCCAGCAGCCGGGGACTAGCGGGAGACGAGCAGTTCTTC.

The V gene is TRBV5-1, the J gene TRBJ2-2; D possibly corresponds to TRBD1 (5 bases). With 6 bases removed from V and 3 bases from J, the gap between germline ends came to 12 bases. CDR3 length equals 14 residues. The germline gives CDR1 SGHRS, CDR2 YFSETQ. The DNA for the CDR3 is TGCGCCAGCACCGCTCAGGGATACACCGGGGAGCTGTTTTTT. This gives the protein CASTAQGYTGELFF.

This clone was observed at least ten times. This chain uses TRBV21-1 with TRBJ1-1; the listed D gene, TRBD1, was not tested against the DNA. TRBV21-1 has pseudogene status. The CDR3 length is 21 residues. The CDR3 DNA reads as TGTGCCAGCAGCATTTCCTCTCACTCCGGGACAGTGGAACTTTGGAACACTGAAGCTTTCTTT. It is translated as CASSISSHSGTVELWNTEAFF.

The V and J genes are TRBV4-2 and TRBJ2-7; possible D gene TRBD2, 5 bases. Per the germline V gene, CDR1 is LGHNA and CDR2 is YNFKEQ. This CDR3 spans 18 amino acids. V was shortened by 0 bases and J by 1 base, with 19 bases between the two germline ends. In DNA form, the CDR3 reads TGTGCCAGCAGCCAAGAAGGAGGCAGCGTGTTTACGTCCTACGAGCAGTACTTC. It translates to CASSQEGGSVFTSYEQYF.

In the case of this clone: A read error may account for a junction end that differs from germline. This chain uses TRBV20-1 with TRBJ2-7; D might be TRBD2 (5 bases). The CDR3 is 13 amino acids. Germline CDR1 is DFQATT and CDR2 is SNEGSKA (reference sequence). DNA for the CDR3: TGCAGTAAACCCGAGACTACAGACTACGATCAGTACTTC. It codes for CSKPETTDYDQYF.

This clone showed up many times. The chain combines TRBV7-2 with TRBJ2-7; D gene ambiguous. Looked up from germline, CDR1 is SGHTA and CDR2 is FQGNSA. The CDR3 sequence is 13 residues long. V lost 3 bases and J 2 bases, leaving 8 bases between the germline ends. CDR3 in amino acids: CASSFGITYEQYF. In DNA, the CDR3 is TGTGCCAGCAGCTTCGGCATTACCTACGAGCAGTACTTC.

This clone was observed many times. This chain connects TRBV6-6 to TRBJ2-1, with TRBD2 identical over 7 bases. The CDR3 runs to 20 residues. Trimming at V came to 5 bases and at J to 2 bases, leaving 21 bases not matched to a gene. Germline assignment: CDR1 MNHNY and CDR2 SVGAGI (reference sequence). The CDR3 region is CASSTSSGTYSRETYNEQFF. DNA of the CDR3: TGTGCCAGCAGTACCTCATCCGGGACCTACTCGCGGGAGACCTACAATGAGCAGTTCTTC.

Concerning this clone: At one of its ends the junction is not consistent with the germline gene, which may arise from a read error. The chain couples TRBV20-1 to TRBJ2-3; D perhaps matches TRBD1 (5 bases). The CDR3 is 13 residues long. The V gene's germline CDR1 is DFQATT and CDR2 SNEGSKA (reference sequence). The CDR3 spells CNAPRPWGDTQYF. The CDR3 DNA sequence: TGCAATGCTCCCAGACCGTGGGGCGATACGCAGTATTTT.

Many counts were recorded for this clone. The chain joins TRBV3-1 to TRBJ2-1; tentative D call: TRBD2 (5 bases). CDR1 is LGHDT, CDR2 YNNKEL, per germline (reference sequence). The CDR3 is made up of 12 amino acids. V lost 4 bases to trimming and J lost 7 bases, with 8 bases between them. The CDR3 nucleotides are TGTGCCAGCAGCCCCACTAGGAATGAGCAGTTCTTC. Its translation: CASSPTRNEQFF.

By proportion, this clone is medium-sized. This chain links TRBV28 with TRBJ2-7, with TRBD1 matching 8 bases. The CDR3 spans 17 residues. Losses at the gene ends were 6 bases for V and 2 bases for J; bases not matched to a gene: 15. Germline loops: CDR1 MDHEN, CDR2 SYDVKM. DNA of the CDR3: TGTGCCAGCAGCCCAGGGGGCGCGGAAGCATACCCCTACGAGCAGTACTTC. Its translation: CASSPGGAEAYPYEQYF.

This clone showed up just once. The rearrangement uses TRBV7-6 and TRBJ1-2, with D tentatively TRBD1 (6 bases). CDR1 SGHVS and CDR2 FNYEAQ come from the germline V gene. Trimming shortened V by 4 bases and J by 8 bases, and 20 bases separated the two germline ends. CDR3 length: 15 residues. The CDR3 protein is CASSSEISGERGYTF. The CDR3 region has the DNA TGTGCCAGCAGCTCCGAGATCTCAGGGGAGCGGGGCTACACCTTC.

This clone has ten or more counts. CDR3 region: CASSLWDYEQYF. For the CDR3, the DNA is TGTGCCAGCAGCTTATGGGACTACGAGCAGTACTTC. The J gene is TRBJ2-7, the V gene TRBV7-9; no clear D. The V end lost 2 bases, the J end lost 3 bases, and 5 bases lay between the germline ends. The CDR3 runs to 12 residues. The germline V gene has CDR1 SEHNR and CDR2 FQNEAQ (reference sequence).

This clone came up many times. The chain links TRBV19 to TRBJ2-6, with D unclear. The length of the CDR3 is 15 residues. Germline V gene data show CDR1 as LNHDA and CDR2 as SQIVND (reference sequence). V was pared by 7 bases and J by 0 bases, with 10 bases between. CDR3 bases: TGTGCCAGTACTCAAGTGGGCTCTGGGGCCAACGTCCTGACTTTC. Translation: CASTQVGSGANVLTF.

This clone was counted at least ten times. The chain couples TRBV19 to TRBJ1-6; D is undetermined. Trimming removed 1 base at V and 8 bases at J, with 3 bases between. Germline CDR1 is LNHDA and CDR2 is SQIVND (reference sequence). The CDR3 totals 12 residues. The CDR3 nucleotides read TGTGCCAGTAGTATAGGGGATTCACCCCTCCACTTT. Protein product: CASSIGDSPLHF.

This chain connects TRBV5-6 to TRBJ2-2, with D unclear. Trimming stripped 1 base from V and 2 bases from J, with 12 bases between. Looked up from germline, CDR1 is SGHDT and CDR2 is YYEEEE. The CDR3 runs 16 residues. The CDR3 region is CASSLSTLPNTGELFF. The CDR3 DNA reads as TGTGCCAGCAGCTTGTCGACATTACCCAACACCGGGGAGCTGTTTTTT.

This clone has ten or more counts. The CDR3 protein is CASSIKAVSSSGYTF. CDR3 in DNA: TGTGCCAGCAGTATTAAAGCGGTCTCTTCGTCTGGCTACACCTTC. This chain uses TRBV2 with TRBJ1-2; no firm D call. This CDR3 region has 15 residues. V was clipped by 5 bases and J by 7 bases, with 20 bases between them. Germline V gene data show CDR1 as SNHLY and CDR2 as FYNNEI.

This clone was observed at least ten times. The CDR3 DNA sequence: TGTGCCAGCAGCTTTGGGCCCGGACTCGGACCTTCCAACAATGAGCAGTTCTTC. It translates to CASSFGPGLGPSNNEQFF. The chain couples TRBV7-9 to TRBJ2-1; a possible D gene is TRBD2 (5 bases). The CDR3 contains 18 residues. V was trimmed by 3 bases and J by 5 bases, leaving 23 bases between them. Germline-derived CDR1 and CDR2 are SEHNR and FQNEAQ (reference sequence).

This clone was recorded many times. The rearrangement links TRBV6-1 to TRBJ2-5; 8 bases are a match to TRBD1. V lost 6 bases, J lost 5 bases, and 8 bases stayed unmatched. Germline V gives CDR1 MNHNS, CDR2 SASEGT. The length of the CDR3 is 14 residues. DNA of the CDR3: TGTGCCAGCAGGACGCAGGGGGCGCGGGAGACCCAGTACTTC. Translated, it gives CASRTQGARETQYF.